Sequencing of this TCR beta chain was carried out in a study of OX40 agonist ivuxolimab in advanced cancers. Study context: Three patients had partial responses: one hepatocellular carcinoma, two cutaneous melanoma.

Points on this clone: Its antigen is not known.

The CDR3 totals 13 residues. Trimming stripped 5 bases from V and 6 bases from J, with 11 bases between. The germline gives CDR1 LNHDA, CDR2 SQIVND (reference sequence). Patients had blood sampled at baseline and again on cycle 4 day 1 and cycle 7 day 1. TCRdb keeps only in-frame clones here, not all; method: immunoSEQ multiplex PCR. The sample records 60,000 to 100,000 clones, around 80% being singletons. Findings and limits, study-wide: Expanded clones were, on average, more numerous among CD8+ T cells than CD4+. Which antigen the expanded peripheral T cells recognized is unknown.

Source: CD4+ or CD8+ T cells sorted from blood, taken in a trial of the OX40 agonist ivuxolimab. The chain links TRBV19 to TRBJ1-5; possibly TRBD1 for D (5 bases). This TCR was recovered from an adult with an advanced solid tumor such as melanoma, head and neck, liver or kidney cancer. DNA for the CDR3: TGTGCCAGTAGTTTCGACAGATTTCAGCCCCAGCATTTT. As protein: CASSFDRFQPQHF.